These 15 T cell receptor beta chains came from one sample sequenced in a study of blood T cell repertoires in COVID-19. Method: immunoSEQ multiplex PCR; TCRdb's copy keeps in-frame clones and lacks some. The data show 65,000 to 95,000 clones, with 88% seen just once and more than 5.5% held by the top ten. Sequenced input: peripheral blood. These receptor sequences come from a man aged 70-80 years with acute or convalescent COVID-19.

V gene TRBV29-1 combines with J gene TRBJ1-5; 9 positions agree with TRBD1. Germline-derived CDR1 and CDR2 are SQVTM and ANQGSEA. Trimming cost V 6 bases and J 7 bases; bases outside gene matches: 7. This CDR3 has 13 residues. CDR3 protein: CSVRTGDGQPQHF. CDR3 DNA sequence: TGCAGCGTGAGGACAGGGGATGGGCAGCCCCAGCATTTT.

The chain carries TRBV30 and TRBJ1-2, with no clear D. The CDR3 runs to 13 residues. V was shortened by 3 bases and J by 5 bases, with 13 bases between the two germline ends. Germline V gives CDR1 GTSNPN, CDR2 SVGIG (reference sequence). In DNA, the CDR3 is TGTGCCTGGAGACTGAGCGTCGAGTATGGCTACACCTTC. As protein: CAWRLSVEYGYTF. The full variable domain, completed using reference TRBV30 and TRBJ1-2, is SQTIHQWPATLVQPVGSPLSLECTVEGTSNPNLYWYRQAAGRGLQLLFYSVGIGQISSEVPQNLSASRPQDRQFILSSKKLLLSDSGFYLCAWRLSVEYGYTFGSGTRLTVV.

The J gene is TRBJ1-5, the V gene TRBV2; D might be TRBD1 (6 bases). Trimming took 10 bases from V and 3 from J, leaving 16 bases between them. This CDR3 contains 14 residues. Germline loops: CDR1 SNHLY, CDR2 FYNNEI. CDR3 sequence reads: CATQDSPINQPQHF. As DNA, the CDR3 is TGTGCCACCCAGGACAGTCCAATCAATCAGCCCCAGCATTTT.

This chain joins TRBV28 and TRBJ1-3; 10 bases agree with TRBD1. V was clipped by 4 bases and J by 5 bases; unmatched bases: 5. The germline gives CDR1 MDHEN, CDR2 SYDVKM. CDR3 length: 15 residues. The CDR3 loop is CASSSTGGLRNTIYF. CDR3 sequence (DNA): TGTGCCAGCAGTTCGACAGGGGGCCTGCGAAACACCATATATTTT.

This chain links TRBV29-1 with TRBJ1-4, with 9 positions matching TRBD1. This CDR3 contains 15 residues. In germline, CDR1 is SQVTM, CDR2 ANQGSEA. V was clipped by 0 bases and J by 10 bases; unmatched bases: 9. Written as DNA, the CDR3 is TGCAGCGTTGAAGACGCGGGACAGGGTGTAGGAAAACTGTTTTTT. Its protein product is CSVEDAGQGVGKLFF. Variable domain in full (rest from reference TRBV29-1 and TRBJ1-4): SAVISQKPSRDICQRGTSLTIQCQVDSQVTMMFWYRQQPGQSLTLIATANQGSEATYESGFVIDKFPISRPNLTFSTLTVSNMSPEDSSIYLCSVEDAGQGVGKLFFGSGTQLSVL.

The chain is built from TRBV29-1 and TRBJ1-2; 9 positions match TRBD1. CDR3 length equals 17 residues. Germline lookup yields CDR1 SQVTM and CDR2 ANQGSEA. Trimming at V came to 7 bases and at J to 3 bases, leaving 18 bases not matched to a gene. The CDR3 region has the DNA TGCAGCGCCCCCAAGTACAGGGGGCTTGGGGACTACTATGGCTACACCTTC. Translated, it gives CSAPKYRGLGDYYGYTF.

This chain links TRBV9 with TRBJ2-7, with 9 bases identical to TRBD2. V trimming: 1 base; J trimming: 6 bases; junction bases outside the gene matches: 8. The CDR3 sequence is 15 residues long. Germline V gives CDR1 SGDLS, CDR2 YYNGEE. The CDR3 reads CASSVSSGSILEQYF. As DNA, the CDR3 is TGTGCCAGCAGCGTAAGTAGCGGGAGTATACTCGAGCAGTACTTC. The entire variable domain, with the rest obtained from reference TRBV9 and TRBJ2-7, is as follows: DSGVTQTPKHLITATGQRVTLRCSPRSGDLSVYWYQQSLDQGLQFLIQYYNGEERAKGNILERFSAQQFPDLHSELNLSSLELGDSALYFCASSVSSGSILEQYFGPGTRLTVT.

The V gene is TRBV5-1, the J gene TRBJ1-1; a possible D gene is TRBD1 (5 bases). Trimming removed 0 bases from V and 4 bases from J, with 13 bases in between. The CDR3 totals 15 residues. The germline CDR1 and CDR2 sequences are SGHRS and YFSETQ. CDR3 loop: CASSLEPRVSTEAFF. CDR3 bases: TGCGCCAGCAGCTTGGAGCCCAGGGTGAGCACTGAAGCTTTCTTT.

This sequence joins TRBV4-3 and TRBJ1-5, with D possibly being TRBD1 (6 bases). This CDR3 is built from 14 residues. Germline V CDR1 and CDR2: LGHNA, YSLEER. V gave up 1 base and J gave up 9 bases, with 13 bases separating them. In DNA, the CDR3 is TGCGCCAGCAGCCAAGGGCTCCAGGGGCTGCCCCAGCATTTT. This codes for CASSQGLQGLPQHF.

V is TRBV15 and J is TRBJ1-5; D possibly corresponds to TRBD1 (6 bases). The CDR3 consists of 18 residues. Germline V gene sequence: CDR1 LNHNV, CDR2 YYDKDF (reference sequence). Trimming removed 0 bases from V and 5 bases from J, with 20 bases in between. CDR3 bases: TGTGCCACCAGCAGAGATCGGAGGTCAGGACAGAGCGATCAGCCCCAGCATTTT. This gives the protein CATSRDRRSGQSDQPQHF.

V is TRBV7-2 and J is TRBJ2-7; TRBD2 agrees at 7 bases. CDR1 is SGHTA and CDR2 is FQGNSA in the germline V gene. Trimming at V came to 5 bases and at J to 2 bases, leaving 9 bases not matched to a gene. This CDR3 has 15 residues. The CDR3 DNA follows: TGTGCCAGCAGCCCCACTAGCGTGGGGCCCTACGAGCAGTACTTC. It specifies CASSPTSVGPYEQYF. Full variable domain (missing parts from reference TRBV7-2 and TRBJ2-7): GAGVSQSPSNKVTEKGKDVELRCDPISGHTALYWYRQSLGQGLEFLIYFQGNSAPDKSGLPSDRFSAERTGGSVSTLTIQRTQQEDSAVYLCASSPTSVGPYEQYFGPGTRLTVT.

CDR3 protein: CASSPNTGGVSGANVLTF. The CDR3 DNA is TGTGCCAGCAGCCCGAATACAGGGGGCGTATCTGGGGCCAACGTCCTGACTTTC. The chain has TRBV5-4 and TRBJ2-6; 9 bases are a match to TRBD1. CDR3 length equals 18 residues. Germline V gives CDR1 SGHNT, CDR2 YYREEE (reference sequence). Germline trimming cut 4 bases from V and 1 base from J; bases unmatched to any gene: 9.

This chain uses TRBV18 with TRBJ1-1; TRBD1 is a possible D gene (6 bases). CDR1 and CDR2 from the germline V gene are KGHSH and LQKENI. Trimming removed 4 bases at V and 2 bases at J, with 11 bases between. The length of the CDR3 is 14 residues. This chain's CDR3 is CASSLGHGNTEAFF. For the CDR3, the DNA is TGTGCCAGCTCACTGGGACACGGCAACACTGAAGCTTTCTTT.

This chain joins TRBV28 and TRBJ2-1; no firm D call. CDR3 length: 16 amino acids. Germline V gene data show CDR1 as MDHEN and CDR2 as SYDVKM. V dropped 8 bases and J dropped 4 bases, with 21 bases sitting between them. The CDR3 region is CASGSPGGKIYNEQFF. The CDR3 nucleotides read TGTGCCAGCGGTTCCCCTGGCGGCAAAATTTACAATGAGCAGTTCTTC.

V usage is TRBV9 and J usage is TRBJ2-7; TRBD1 agrees at 8 bases. This CDR3 is built from 13 residues. With V trimmed by 3 bases and J by 5 bases, 4 bases remained unmatched. Germline V gives CDR1 SGDLS, CDR2 YYNGEE. CDR3 DNA: TGTGCCAGCAGCGAGACAGGGGTCGACGAGCAGTACTTC. It is translated as CASSETGVDEQYF.